One sample yielded the 20 T cell receptor beta chains listed below, sequenced in a study of T-cell memory formation after mild COVID-19. TCRdb re-called the 5' RACE reads through MiXCR, storing one row per CDR3 protein. The repertoire consists of fewer than 500,000 distinct CDR3 sequences, with nearly 25% occurring once and the leading ten covering under 15%. Sequencing was performed on PBMCs or a T cell subset sorted from them (not recorded which). The receptors originated from an adult woman who had mild COVID-19 (a few samples of this study predate the infection). Cell type and time point are not known.

The chain recombines TRBV4-1 with TRBJ2-7; D uncertain. This CDR3 contains 14 residues. Germline lookup yields CDR1 MGHRA and CDR2 YSYEKL. Trimming took 1 base from V and 0 from J, leaving 7 bases between them. Written as DNA, the CDR3 is TGCGCCAGCAGCCAAGTGGACGACTCCTACGAGCAGTACTTC. Translated, it gives CASSQVDDSYEQYF.

This clonotype has more than one count but fewer than ten. The chain joins TRBV5-6 to TRBJ2-1; 11 bases fit TRBD2. Germline V gives CDR1 SGHDT, CDR2 YYEEEE. The length of the CDR3 is 18 residues. The J segment lost 0 bases and the V segment lost 3 bases, leaving 8 bases of the junction unmatched. CDR3 loop: CASSSRLAGWSSYNEQFF. DNA for the CDR3: TGTGCCAGCAGCTCCCGACTAGCGGGGTGGAGCTCCTACAATGAGCAGTTCTTC.

This clonotype has only one observation. This chain joins TRBV4-1 and TRBJ2-3; D ambiguous. The V gene's germline CDR1 is MGHRA and CDR2 YSYEKL. V was trimmed by 1 base and J by 0 bases, leaving 8 bases between them. This CDR3 spans 15 amino acids. CDR3 in DNA: TGCGCCAGCAGCCAAGTGAGCGCTAGCACAGATACGCAGTATTTT. Protein product: CASSQVSASTDTQYF.

The CDR3 nucleotides read TGTGCCAGCAAGGACAGCGGGAGAAACTACGAGCAGTACTTC. Amino acid sequence: CASKDSGRNYEQYF. The gene calls are TRBV12-3 or TRBV12-4 and TRBJ2-7, with TRBD2 identical over 8 bases. The CDR3 sequence is 14 residues long. The V segment lost 7 bases and the J segment 3 bases; nucleotides outside the gene matches: 8.

V and J are TRBV5-1 and TRBJ2-1; tentative D call: TRBD2 (6 bases). The germline CDR1 and CDR2 sequences are SGHRS and YFSETQ. V lost 3 bases, J lost 5 bases, and 18 bases lay in between. The CDR3 has 16 amino acids. The CDR3 spells CASSSPPGRRDNEQFF. Written as DNA, the CDR3 is TGCGCCAGCAGCTCCCCCCCGGGGAGGAGAGACAATGAGCAGTTCTTC.

This clonotype was seen a handful of times. V usage is TRBV20-1 and J usage is TRBJ1-2; D not resolved. Per the germline V gene, CDR1 is DFQATT and CDR2 is SNEGSKA (reference sequence). The CDR3 consists of 11 residues. V was trimmed by 3 bases and J by 2 bases, leaving 4 bases between them. In nucleotides, the CDR3 is TGCAGTGCTAGCAAAAACTATGGCTACACCTTC. Its protein is CSASKNYGYTF.

This chain uses TRBV6-2 or TRBV6-3 with TRBJ1-1; 10 bases line up with TRBD1. The CDR3 loop spans 14 amino acids. CDR1 and CDR2 (germline): MNHEY, SVGEGT. V was clipped by 5 bases and J by 6 bases; unmatched bases: 6. CDR3 sequence reads: CASSAMTGGPEAFF. The CDR3 region has the DNA TGTGCCAGCAGTGCTATGACAGGGGGCCCTGAAGCTTTCTTT.

J is TRBJ2-3 and V is TRBV7-8; possible D gene TRBD1, 6 bases. The germline V gene has CDR1 SGHVS and CDR2 FQNEAQ. V was pared by 2 bases and J by 3 bases, with 18 bases between. The CDR3 is made up of 17 amino acids. The CDR3: CASSLRPYRDRTDTQYF. CDR3 sequence (DNA): TGTGCCAGCAGCTTAAGACCCTACAGGGATCGGACAGATACGCAGTATTTT.

Only a few counts were recorded for this clonotype. This sequence joins TRBV12-3 or TRBV12-4 and TRBJ1-2; D may be TRBD1 (6 bases). The CDR3 is 16 amino acids. Trimming cost V 3 bases and J 1 base, with 15 bases left between them. The CDR3 sequence is CASSFRPAGVNYGYTF. CDR3 sequence (DNA): TGTGCCAGCAGTTTCAGACCGGCAGGGGTTAACTATGGCTACACCTTC.

The chain links TRBV9 to TRBJ2-7; no firm D call. This CDR3 comprises 13 residues. V was trimmed by 4 bases and J by 4 bases, leaving 12 bases between them. Germline loops: CDR1 SGDLS, CDR2 YYNGEE. The CDR3 DNA follows: TGTGCCAGCAGCTTCCGAGCTGGTTACGAGCAGTACTTC. This gives the protein CASSFRAGYEQYF.

This clonotype was picked up a small number of times. This sequence joins TRBV10-3 and TRBJ1-1; 10 bases match TRBD1. Trimming cost V 2 bases and J 10 bases; bases outside gene matches: 1. Germline V lookup: CDR1 ENHRY, CDR2 SYGVKD. This CDR3 comprises 12 residues. CDR3 loop: CAISEGQGGAFF. CDR3 nucleotide sequence: TGTGCCATCAGTGAGGGACAGGGGGGAGCTTTCTTT.

This rearrangement joins TRBV6-5 to TRBJ1-5; TRBD1 agrees at 8 bases. Losses at the gene ends were 6 bases for V and 5 bases for J; bases not matched to a gene: 9. Germline V gives CDR1 MNHEY, CDR2 SVGAGI. CDR3 size: 15 residues. The CDR3: CASSPDRGRYQPQHF. The CDR3 nucleotides read TGTGCCAGCAGCCCCGACAGGGGCCGATATCAGCCCCAGCATTTT.

This chain uses TRBV29-1 with TRBJ2-3; 10 bases map to TRBD2. Looked up from germline, CDR1 is SQVTM and CDR2 is ANQGSEA. The CDR3 is 13 residues long. After removal of 6 bases from V and 3 bases from J, the junction contained 3 bases not matched to a gene. DNA for the CDR3: TGCAGCGTAAATAGCGGGAGGACAGATACGCAGTATTTT. Translation: CSVNSGRTDTQYF.

The gene calls are TRBV7-2 and TRBJ2-1, with TRBD2 matching over 13 bases. Germline trimming cut 3 bases from V and 8 bases from J; bases unmatched to any gene: 4. CDR1 is SGHTA, CDR2 FQGNSA, per germline. CDR3 size: 15 residues. CDR3 DNA: TGTGCCAGCAGCTTGGCTGGACTAGCGGGAGATGAGCAGTTCTTC. Its protein product is CASSLAGLAGDEQFF.

The chain is built from TRBV30 and TRBJ1-1; D might be TRBD1 (6 bases). This CDR3 has 13 amino acids. Trimming removed 0 bases from V and 1 base from J, with 6 bases in between. CDR1 GTSNPN and CDR2 SVGIG come from the germline V gene (reference sequence). CDR3 loop: CAWSVGANTEAFF. In DNA, the CDR3 is TGTGCCTGGAGTGTGGGGGCGAACACTGAAGCTTTCTTT. The full variable domain, with the rest looked up from reference TRBV30 and TRBJ1-1, is SQTIHQWPATLVQPVGSPLSLECTVEGTSNPNLYWYRQAAGRGLQLLFYSVGIGQISSEVPQNLSASRPQDRQFILSSKKLLLSDSGFYLCAWSVGANTEAFFGQGTRLTVV.

The table lists this clonotype with a few counts. The chain has TRBV18 and TRBJ2-7; no clear D gene. V lost 4 bases, J lost 2 bases, and 12 bases lay in between. The CDR3 sequence is 14 residues long. Per germline, CDR1 KGHSH and CDR2 LQKENI. In DNA form, the CDR3 reads TGTGCCAGCTCACTCTCCGGTGAAACCTACGAGCAGTACTTC. Encoded protein: CASSLSGETYEQYF.

This chain joins TRBV12-3 or TRBV12-4 and TRBJ2-3; D is possibly TRBD2 (5 bases). Trimming removed 3 bases at V and 3 bases at J, with 13 bases between. This CDR3 is built from 15 residues. The CDR3 loop is CASSFSGGLTDTQYF. CDR3 bases: TGTGCCAGCAGTTTTTCCGGCGGGCTTACAGATACGCAGTATTTT.

There are a few counts of this clonotype. The genes are TRBV28 and TRBJ2-7; 8 bases are a match to TRBD2. Trimming took 6 bases from V and 4 from J; bases not matched to a gene: 11. Germline V CDR1 and CDR2: MDHEN, SYDVKM. The CDR3 has 15 residues. The CDR3 nucleotides are TGTGCCAGCAGGGTGGGGAGCGGGAGTGTGTACGAGCAGTACTTC. Translated: CASRVGSGSVYEQYF.

This chain links TRBV12-3 or TRBV12-4 with TRBJ1-5; D not resolved. The CDR3 consists of 12 residues. With 6 bases removed from V and 10 bases from J, the gap between germline ends came to 13 bases. CDR3 sequence reads: CASSREASPQHF. The CDR3 coding sequence is TGTGCCAGCAGCCGTGAGGCATCCCCCCAGCATTTT.

J is TRBJ2-3 and V is TRBV15; 8 nucleotides line up with TRBD2. The germline V gene encodes CDR1 LNHNV and CDR2 YYDKDF (reference sequence). Trimming took 8 bases from V and 4 from J; bases not matched to a gene: 8. CDR3 length: 14 amino acids. The CDR3 region has the DNA TGTGCCACCGTCCTGCGGGGGGAAGCAGATACGCAGTATTTT. Its protein is CATVLRGEADTQYF.